This TCR beta chain emerged from a study of blood T cell repertoires in COVID-19. Study overall: COVID-19 samples from acute and convalescent phases originated in the United States, Italy and Spain. The analysed material was cDNA or gDNA that came from T cells, B-cell-depleted T cells, or PBMCs.

Enrollees, about 18 to 90 years old, lived in approximately 24 US areas. In the authors' workflow: Estimates of nucleated cell counts were drawn from the amplification of reference gene primers. Sequenced by immunoSEQ multiplex PCR; TCRdb stores in-frame clones only, minus some. V, J and clone size were drawn from that table, and D and trimming were deduced from the DNA. The data hold over 200,000 clones, with 91% observed a single time. The TCR originated in a human donor in a cohort exposed to, infected with or recovered from COVID-19 (not recorded which). The donor label of this sample is uncertain. The sample taken for sequencing was PBMCs or T cells enriched from blood (not recorded which).

CDR3 sequence: CASSYSNYNSPLHF. CDR3 nucleotides: TGTGCCAGCAGTTACTCCAACTATAATTCACCCCTCCACTTT. The chain carries TRBV6-5 and TRBJ1-6; D uncertain. Per the germline V gene, CDR1 is MNHEY and CDR2 is SVGAGI. V was trimmed by 0 bases and J by 3 bases, leaving 3 bases between them. The CDR3 covers 14 residues.